This is a list of T cell receptor beta chains from one sample in a study of shared clonotypes between healthy human individuals. Repertoires were generated with immunoSEQ multiplex PCR, while TCRdb's copy carries only in-frame clones and drops some. The table shows roughly 2.5 million clones, with over 85% occurring only once. What was sequenced was naive CD4+ T cells sorted from blood. These receptors came from a man between 18 and 35 years old in good health. Each CDR3 is given with its conserved first and last residue. D genes are given only for firm matches. Clone size is not always given. Where it is, it says once, few, many or a class for expanded clones.

D: NA; J: TRBJ2-1; V: TRBV30; size: NA; DNA: TGTGCCTGGGGGCGGGACGGCAATGAGCAGTTCTTC; CDR3: CAWGRDGNEQFF
D: NA; J: TRBJ1-2; V: TRBV6-1; size: NA; DNA: TGTGCCAGCAGCGGATGGGGGAACTATGGCTACACCTTC; CDR3: CASSGWGNYGYTF
D: NA; J: TRBJ2-3; V: TRBV5-8; size: once; DNA: TGTGCCAGCAGCTTGGGGGCAGCAAGAACTAGCACAGATACGCAGTATTTT; CDR3: CASSLGAARTSTDTQYF
D: TRBD1; J: TRBJ2-1; V: TRBV30; size: once; DNA: TGTGCCTGGAGCGGGACAGGGGTTGTACAATGGGAGCAGTTCTTC; CDR3: CAWSGTGVVQWEQFF
D: NA; J: TRBJ1-1; V: TRBV6-5; size: few; DNA: TGTGCCAGCAGACGGACTGAAGAAGCTTTCTTT; CDR3: CASRRTEEAFF
D: TRBD2; J: TRBJ2-1; V: TRBV2; size: once; DNA: TGTGCCAGCAGCTTCCGGGACTACCGCTCTTGGAGCTCCTACAATGAGCAGTTCTTC; CDR3: CASSFRDYRSWSSYNEQFF
D: TRBD1; J: TRBJ1-2; V: TRBV6-5; size: NA; DNA: TGTGCCAGCAGAATTGGACAGGGCGATGGCTACACCTTC; CDR3: CASRIGQGDGYTF
D: NA; J: TRBJ1-1; V: TRBV10-3; size: NA; DNA: TGTGCCATCAGTGAGTCCGGGGGGGCTAACACTGAAGCTTTCTTT; CDR3: CAISESGGANTEAFF
D: TRBD2; J: TRBJ2-2; V: TRBV14; size: NA; DNA: TGTGCCAGCAGCCAAGTGACTAGCGCCTTCGCGAACACCGGGGAGCTGTTTTTT; CDR3: CASSQVTSAFANTGELFF
D: NA; J: TRBJ1-1; V: TRBV18; size: NA; DNA: TGTGCCAGCTCACCAATAGGTCTCGGGACGGGGCTGGACACTGAAGCTTTCTTT; CDR3: CASSPIGLGTGLDTEAFF
D: TRBD1; J: TRBJ1-6; V: TRBV6-6; size: NA; DNA: TGTGCCAGCAGCCGGGACAGTGGAAATTCACCCCTCCACTTT; CDR3: CASSRDSGNSPLHF
D: NA; J: TRBJ2-3; V: TRBV5-1; size: NA; DNA: TGCGCCAGCAGCCTGGACACCACTGGGACAGATACGCAGTATTTT; CDR3: CASSLDTTGTDTQYF
D: NA; J: TRBJ2-7; V: TRBV6-6; size: NA; DNA: TGTGCCAGCAGTTACTCGGGAATTGGGGGCCACGAGCAGTACTTC; CDR3: CASSYSGIGGHEQYF
D: NA; J: TRBJ2-7; V: TRBV5-8; size: NA; DNA: TGTGCCAGCAGCTTGTTTGGTTCTGGCTACGAGCAGTACTTC; CDR3: CASSLFGSGYEQYF
D: NA; J: TRBJ1-6; V: TRBV5-4; size: once; DNA: TGTGCCAGCAGCTTGGGTGCCAGTGGTAATTCACCCCTCCACTTT; CDR3: CASSLGASGNSPLHF
D: TRBD1; J: TRBJ2-2; V: TRBV19; size: NA; DNA: TGTGCCAGTAGTCCTCGGGACAGGAACACCGGGGAGCTGTTTTTT; CDR3: CASSPRDRNTGELFF
D: TRBD2; J: TRBJ2-3; V: TRBV19; size: NA; DNA: TGTGCCAGTAGTACGACTAGCGGGGGGACAGATACGCAGTATTTT; CDR3: CASSTTSGGTDTQYF
D: NA; J: TRBJ1-1; V: TRBV6-1; size: NA; DNA: TGTGCCAGCAGGCAAACAGCGAACACTGAAGCTTTCTTT; CDR3: CASRQTANTEAFF
D: TRBD2; J: TRBJ2-1; V: TRBV5-1; size: NA; DNA: TGCGCCAGCTCACTAGCGGGAGCGACCTACAATGAGCAGTTCTTC; CDR3: CASSLAGATYNEQFF
D: NA; J: TRBJ1-1; V: TRBV28; size: NA; DNA: TGTGCCAGCAGTTCCCCGGGACCGTTCACTGAAGCTTTCTTT; CDR3: CASSSPGPFTEAFF
D: TRBD1; J: TRBJ2-2; V: TRBV28; size: NA; DNA: TGTGCCAGCAGCTGGAGGACAGGGTGGACCGGGGAGCTGTTTTTT; CDR3: CASSWRTGWTGELFF
D: NA; J: TRBJ1-1; V: TRBV18; size: once; DNA: TGTGCCAGCTCACCACCGGGACTTTCCTCAGCGGGCACTGAAGCTTTCTTT; CDR3: CASSPPGLSSAGTEAFF
D: NA; J: TRBJ1-2; V: TRBV7-9; size: NA; DNA: TGTGCCAGCAGCTTCAGGGGCTTTTATGGCTACACCTTC; CDR3: CASSFRGFYGYTF
D: TRBD1; J: TRBJ1-5; V: TRBV19; size: NA; DNA: TGTGCCAGTAGTGCCGGGACAGGGGGCGTTGATGCTCAGCCCCAGCATTTT; CDR3: CASSAGTGGVDAQPQHF
D: NA; J: TRBJ1-5; V: TRBV11-2; size: NA; DNA: TGTGCCAGCAGCCGAGACAGGAATCAGCCCCAGCATTTT; CDR3: CASSRDRNQPQHF
D: NA; J: TRBJ2-3; V: TRBV18; size: NA; DNA: TGTGCCAGCTCACCACCGGGAGCCTTCCCGGCGGATACGCAGTATTTT; CDR3: CASSPPGAFPADTQYF
D: TRBD1; J: TRBJ1-6; V: TRBV6-6; size: NA; DNA: TGTGCCAGCAGACAGGGGGATAATTCACCCCTCCACTTT; CDR3: CASRQGDNSPLHF
D: NA; J: TRBJ1-2; V: TRBV5-3; size: few; DNA: TGTGCCAGAAGCCCCACCGACACTGGCTACACCTTC; CDR3: CARSPTDTGYTF
D: NA; J: TRBJ1-1; V: TRBV30; size: NA; DNA: TGTGCCTGGATCAGGGCCGGGACGGTAAACACTGAAGCTTTCTTT; CDR3: CAWIRAGTVNTEAFF
D: NA; J: TRBJ1-5; V: TRBV7-9; size: NA; DNA: TGTGCCAGCAGCTTGAAGGGGGACAATCAGCCCCAGCATTTT; CDR3: CASSLKGDNQPQHF
D: NA; J: TRBJ1-2; V: TRBV7-2; size: NA; DNA: TGTGCCAGCAGCTTGAGAGTTTCCTATGGCTACACCTTC; CDR3: CASSLRVSYGYTF
D: TRBD1; J: TRBJ1-5; V: TRBV6-6; size: NA; DNA: TGTGCCAGCCGCAGGACAGGGGCCAATCAGCCCCAGCATTTT; CDR3: CASRRTGANQPQHF
D: NA; J: TRBJ1-1; V: TRBV9; size: few; DNA: TGTGCCAGCAGCGTAGTAGGGGCAGAATGGAACACTGAAGCTTTCTTT; CDR3: CASSVVGAEWNTEAFF
D: NA; J: TRBJ1-3; V: TRBV15; size: NA; DNA: TGTGCCACCAGCAGAGATTTGGGGGCTGGAAACACCATATATTTT; CDR3: CATSRDLGAGNTIYF
D: NA; J: TRBJ1-1; V: TRBV18; size: NA; DNA: TGTGCCAGCTCACCGAGGGAGGCCCCGAGGGGCACTGAAGCTTTCTTT; CDR3: CASSPREAPRGTEAFF
D: NA; J: TRBJ2-7; V: TRBV21-1; size: NA; DNA: TGTGCCAGCAGCAAAGACGGGGACCGTGTCGTATCCTACGAGCAGTACTTC; CDR3: CASSKDGDRVVSYEQYF
D: NA; J: TRBJ1-5; V: TRBV30; size: few; DNA: TGTGCCTGCCACGCGGGGGCTAATCAGCCCCAGCATTTT; CDR3: CACHAGANQPQHF
D: TRBD1; J: TRBJ2-4; V: TRBV6-1; size: once; DNA: TGTGCCAGCAGGGACAGGGATAGAAACATTCAGTACTTC; CDR3: CASRDRDRNIQYF
D: NA; J: TRBJ1-5; V: TRBV5-5; size: NA; DNA: TGTGCCAGCAGCTTGACCGACGGCAATCAGCCCCAGCATTTT; CDR3: CASSLTDGNQPQHF
D: NA; J: TRBJ1-5; V: TRBV25-1; size: NA; DNA: TGTGCCAGCAGTGGGGGGGGTCAGCCCCAGCATTTT; CDR3: CASSGGGQPQHF
D: NA; J: TRBJ1-5; V: TRBV30; size: few; DNA: TGTGCCTGGTCGGGTGGAGATCAGCCCCAGCATTTT; CDR3: CAWSGGDQPQHF
D: TRBD1; J: TRBJ2-7; V: TRBV4-1; size: once; DNA: TGCGCCAGCAGCCGCGACAGGGCCAACCACGAGCAGTACTTC; CDR3: CASSRDRANHEQYF
D: NA; J: TRBJ1-5; V: TRBV6-6; size: NA; DNA: TGTGCCAGCACCAACTTTGGCAATCAGCCCCAGCATTTT; CDR3: CASTNFGNQPQHF
D: NA; J: TRBJ1-2; V: TRBV2; size: once; DNA: TGTGCCAGCAGTGAAGACGGGGGCGAATATGGCTACACCTTC; CDR3: CASSEDGGEYGYTF
D: TRBD2; J: TRBJ2-3; V: TRBV9; size: NA; DNA: TGTGCCAGCAGCGTGGGGACTAGTTTAACAGATACGCAGTATTTT; CDR3: CASSVGTSLTDTQYF
D: TRBD2; J: TRBJ2-5; V: TRBV9; size: once; DNA: TGTGCCAGCAGCCCACGACTAGCGGGGGGGCAAGAGACCCAGTACTTC; CDR3: CASSPRLAGGQETQYF
D: NA; J: TRBJ2-3; V: TRBV7-2; size: NA; DNA: TGTGCCAGCAGCTTAGACAGATCCGGGGGTACGCAGTATTTT; CDR3: CASSLDRSGGTQYF
D: NA; J: TRBJ1-2; V: TRBV14; size: NA; DNA: TGTGCCAGCAGCCAAGTTTCAGGGGCCGGCTATGGCTACACCTTC; CDR3: CASSQVSGAGYGYTF
D: TRBD1; J: TRBJ1-6; V: TRBV4-1; size: once; DNA: TGCGCCAGCAGCCACGGACAGGGGGCCAATTCACCCCTCCACTTT; CDR3: CASSHGQGANSPLHF
D: NA; J: TRBJ1-3; V: TRBV30; size: NA; DNA: TGTGCCTGGACAGGTTTGGCTGGAAACACCATATATTTT; CDR3: CAWTGLAGNTIYF
D: TRBD1; J: TRBJ1-2; V: TRBV18; size: NA; DNA: TGTGCCAGCTCACCATCTGGACAGGGAGGCTATGGCTACACCTTC; CDR3: CASSPSGQGGYGYTF
D: NA; J: TRBJ1-6; V: TRBV28; size: few; DNA: TGTGCCAGCAGCGACAGGAATTCACCCCTCCACTTT; CDR3: CASSDRNSPLHF
D: NA; J: TRBJ2-7; V: TRBV5-1; size: NA; DNA: TGCGCCAGCAGTGAGGGCCCGTCTTACGAGCAGTACTTC; CDR3: CASSEGPSYEQYF
D: NA; J: TRBJ2-7; V: TRBV6-5; size: NA; DNA: TGTGCCAGCAGTTCCCCGAGCGAAGGACAGTACTTC; CDR3: CASSSPSEGQYF
D: TRBD1; J: TRBJ2-7; V: TRBV5-5; size: NA; DNA: TGTGCCAGCAGCTTCGGGAGACAGGGGTACTACGAGCAGTACTTC; CDR3: CASSFGRQGYYEQYF
D: NA; J: TRBJ2-1; V: TRBV5-1; size: once; DNA: TGCGCCAGCAGCTTGAATGCGGGAACCTACAATGAGCAGTTCTTC; CDR3: CASSLNAGTYNEQFF